This TCR beta chain came from a study of radiotherapy plus CTLA-4 blockade in lung cancer. Study-level information: An objective response was seen in around a sixth of patients, and disease control in about 31%.

As concerns this clone: At one end, the junction sequence differs from germline, possibly due to a read error. At the DNA level, this CDR3 is encoded by other sequences in the same sample as well.

Germline V CDR1 and CDR2: SEHNR, FQNEAQ (reference sequence). CDR3 length equals 11 residues. Clones were sequenced by immunoSEQ multiplex PCR, and TCRdb holds only the in-frame ones, with some missing. The table includes about 110,000 clones, about four fifths detected once. The chain uses TRBV7-9 and TRBJ1-6; D is ambiguous. The TCR originated in a human donor with non-small cell lung cancer that progressed on radiotherapy plus ipilimumab. Some clones in this sample may be carry-over from other donors' samples. Sequenced material: peripheral blood, taken from a patient treated with radiotherapy plus ipilimumab. As DNA, the CDR3 is TGCGCCAGCAGCTTAGGTTCACCCCTCCACTTT. It is translated as CASSLGSPLHF.